The 20 T cell receptor beta chains reported below all come from one sample, sequenced in a study of CD8+ T cells in alopecia areata. Markers used for sorting pooled cutaneous lymph node cells were CD4, CD8alpha, NKG2D, NKG2ACE and others. RNA extraction was followed by reverse transcription into cDNA, which acted as the sequencing template. TCRdb keeps only in-frame clones here, not all; method: immunoSEQ multiplex PCR. The data show around 300,000 clones, with none appearing a single time. Sequenced input: CD4+ T cells sorted from a lymph node. The receptors stem from a C3H/HeJ mouse with alopecia areata. For the strain, the MHC haplotype given is H2-k.

As for this clone: Any gene name here is a mouse gene name. Coverage ceases 4 residues before the CDR3 finishes, and the germline J gene fills in the end. V usage is TRBV17 and J usage is TRBJ2-2; 7 nucleotides align to TRBD2. With 6 bases clipped from V and 0 bases from J, the junction kept 4 bases outside the gene matches. This CDR3 has 15 residues. Germline values: CDR1 MNHDT, CDR2 YYDKIL. CDR3 residues: CASRHWGANTGQLYF. CDR3 DNA, as far as it was read: TGTGCTAGCAGACACTGGGGCGCAAACACCGGG. Filled out from reference TRBV17 and TRBJ2-2, the complete variable domain reads DTTVKQNPRYKLARVGKPVNLICSQTMNHDTMYWYQKKPNQAPKLLLFYYDKILNREADTFEKFQSSRPNNSFCSLYIGSAGLEYSAMYLCASRHWGANTGQLYFGEGSKLTVL.

As for this clone: Gene labels here are mouse ones. The missing CDR3 end, 4 residues past where the read stops, is filled in from the germline J gene. Other DNA sequences within the sample encode an identical CDR3. The chain is built from TRBV13-2 and TRBJ1-1; the match to TRBD1 covers 7 bases. Losses at the gene ends were 2 bases for V and 0 bases for J; bases not matched to a gene: 1. CDR1 is NNHNN, CDR2 SYGAGS, per germline (reference sequence). This CDR3 comprises 14 residues. The sequenced part of the CDR3 DNA is TGTGCCAGCGGTGAAGGGACAGCAAACACA. Amino acids: CASGEGTANT. The complete CDR3 sequence is CASGEGTANTEVFF.

A few counts support this clone. Gene names denote mouse genes. The CDR3 extends 4 residues past the end of the read, so its final part is completed from the germline J gene. The chain joins TRBV13-1 to TRBJ1-2, with a tentative D call TRBD1 (6 bases). Germline CDR1 reads NSHNY; CDR2 reads SYGAGN. This CDR3 spans 14 amino acids. The CDR3 loop reads CASSDAPGEPDYTF. The sequenced CDR3 bases are TGTGCCAGCAGTGATGCCCCAGGGGAGCCC.

A few counts support this clone. Gene and germline names: mouse. Read data end 4 residues before the CDR3 end; the end is taken from the germline J gene. Other DNA sequences in this sample translate to the same CDR3. V and J are TRBV1 and TRBJ2-7; the D gene is possibly TRBD2 (6 bases). CDR3 length: 12 residues. The germline V gene encodes CDR1 NSQYPW and CDR2 LRSPGD (reference sequence). CDR3 DNA (partial): TGCACCTGCAGTGTTCTGGGGTAT. This gives the protein CTCSVLGY. The whole CDR3 reads CTCSVLGYEQYF.

As to this clone: Genes and germline are mouse. Read sequence stops 4 residues before the CDR3 end, and the germline J gene provides the missing end. The rearrangement links TRBV5 to TRBJ2-5; 10 bases align to TRBD1. The germline gives CDR1 LGHNA, CDR2 YNLKQL (reference sequence). The CDR3 loop spans 16 amino acids. CDR3 region: CASSQDDRGQGDTQYF. The sequenced CDR3 bases are TGTGCCAGCAGCCAAGATGACAGGGGGCAGGGAGAC.

Points on this clone: Gene names are the mouse ones. The read falls 4 residues short of the CDR3 end, and the missing part is taken from the germline J gene. Other DNA sequences in this sample translate to the same CDR3. The chain combines TRBV1 with TRBJ1-2, with 12 positions matching TRBD1. The CDR3 is 15 residues long. Germline V gives CDR1 NSQYPW, CDR2 LRSPGD (reference sequence). The ends lost 3 bases at V and 3 bases at J; junction bases unmatched: 2. The DNA read from the CDR3 is TGCACCTGCAGTGCGGGACAGGGGGCCGACTCC. The encoded protein is CTCSAGQGADS. The CDR3 as a whole reads CTCSAGQGADSDYTF.

Ten or more counts support this clone. Gene and germline names: mouse. The chain's CDR3 is CASSVGTDSDYTF. Partial CDR3 DNA: TGTGCCAGCTCTGTCGGGACAGACTCC. The V and J genes are TRBV12-1 and TRBJ1-2, with TRBD1 identical over 7 bases. From the germline J gene comes the end of the CDR3, since the read stops 4 residues before it. CDR3 length equals 13 residues. Germline V gives CDR1 SGHSN, CDR2 HYEKVE. Germline trimming cut 3 bases from V and 3 bases from J; bases unmatched to any gene: 3.

This clone occurred a few times. The genes and germline here are from mouse. The read terminates 4 residues before the CDR3 end, so the remaining end is supplied by the germline J gene. This CDR3 is also generated by other DNA sequences in the sample. The chain joins TRBV19 to TRBJ2-1; 10 bases line up with TRBD2. Germline-derived CDR1 and CDR2 are FNHDT and SITEND (reference sequence). The CDR3 runs 14 residues. CDR3 DNA (partial): TGTGCCAGCAGTATACTGGGGGGGCTCGCT. This codes for CASSILGGLA. The complete CDR3 sequence is CASSILGGLAEQFF.

A few counts support this clone. Gene labels here are mouse ones. The read comes to an end 4 residues before the CDR3 does, leaving the germline J gene to fill in the end. This rearrangement joins TRBV1 to TRBJ2-2; 7 bases line up with TRBD1. After removal of 8 bases from V and 6 bases from J, the junction contained 9 bases not matched to a gene. The CDR3 spans 14 residues. Per the germline V gene, CDR1 is NSQYPW and CDR2 is LRSPGD (reference sequence). The CDR3 sequence is CTCHPSGTAGQLYF. The covered CDR3 bases are TGCACCTGCCATCCTTCCGGGACAGCCGGG.

This clone has a handful of counts. The germline and genes are mouse ones. The read terminates 4 residues ahead of where the CDR3 ends, so the germline J gene completes it. The chain couples TRBV19 to TRBJ2-1, with 9 bases lining up with TRBD2. The CDR3 is made up of 16 amino acids. J was trimmed by 0 bases and V by 4 bases; bases with no gene match: 5. Germline V gene lookup returns CDR1 FNHDT and CDR2 SITEND (reference sequence). CDR3 in amino acids: CASSLKTGGNYAEQFF. Partial CDR3 DNA: TGTGCCAGCAGTCTTAAGACTGGGGGTAACTATGCT.

This clone has a handful of counts. The genes and germline here are from mouse. The DNA ends 4 residues before the CDR3 does, and the rest of the CDR3 is filled in from the germline J gene. This rearrangement joins TRBV13-3 to TRBJ1-1; 7 nucleotides agree with TRBD1. CDR1 is NNHDY and CDR2 is SYVADS in the germline V gene. CDR3 length: 12 amino acids. The sequenced CDR3 bases are TGTGCCAGCAGGGCCGGGACAGAA. It specifies CASRAGTE. The whole CDR3 reads CASRAGTEEVFF.

There are a few counts of this clone. Gene names follow the mouse nomenclature. Sequencing ends 4 residues short of the CDR3 end; the germline J gene provides the rest. The chain has TRBV19 and TRBJ2-5, with a weak D call TRBD2 (6 bases). CDR1 and CDR2 (germline): FNHDT, SITEND (reference sequence). V lost 3 bases to trimming and J lost 2 bases, with 10 bases between them. This CDR3 has 14 residues. CDR3 residues: CASSSLGSQDTQYF. The sequenced CDR3 bases are TGTGCCAGCAGTAGCCTGGGGAGCCAAGAC. The full variable domain, its missing parts supplied by reference TRBV19 and TRBJ2-5, is GGIITQTPKFLIGQEGQKLTLKCQQNFNHDTMYWYRQDSGKGLRLIYYSITENDLQKGDLSEGYDASREKKSSFSLTVTSAQKNEMAVFLCASSSLGSQDTQYFGPGTRLLVL.

A note on this clone: The genes and germline here are from mouse. The CDR3 extends 4 residues past the end of the read, so its final part is completed from the germline J gene. The J gene is TRBJ2-5, the V gene TRBV19; maybe TRBD1 (6 bases). CDR3 size: 13 residues. Germline loops: CDR1 FNHDT, CDR2 SITEND (reference sequence). CDR3 bases read: TGTGCCAGCAGTTCCGGGACAAAAGAC. It translates to CASSSGTKD. The whole CDR3 reads CASSSGTKDTQYF.

The table lists this clone with a few counts. Gene names and germline refer to mouse. The read comes to an end 4 residues before the CDR3 does, leaving the germline J gene to fill in the end. The chain joins TRBV19 to TRBJ1-1, with D perhaps matching TRBD1 (5 bases). This CDR3 region has 14 residues. The ends were cut back, 6 bases at V and 0 bases at J, with 12 bases in the middle. CDR1 FNHDT and CDR2 SITEND come from the germline V gene (reference sequence). The covered CDR3 bases are TGTGCCAGCATTCCCAGGGATGCAAACACA. It codes for CASIPRDANT. The whole CDR3 sequence reads CASIPRDANTEVFF. The full variable domain, with the rest looked up from reference TRBV19 and TRBJ1-1, is GGIITQTPKFLIGQEGQKLTLKCQQNFNHDTMYWYRQDSGKGLRLIYYSITENDLQKGDLSEGYDASREKKSSFSLTVTSAQKNEMAVFLCASIPRDANTEVFFGKGTRLTVV.

Turning to this clone: This may be a read error, as it is one base from a much larger clone. Gene names and germline refer to mouse. The read gets to within 4 residues of the CDR3 end, and the germline J gene fills in the rest. The chain is built from TRBV29 and TRBJ2-2, with 7 positions matching TRBD1. Germline V gene sequence: CDR1 MSHET, CDR2 SYDVDS. J lost 0 bases, V lost 5 bases, and 0 bases had no gene match. The CDR3 has 14 residues. The CDR3 protein is CASSQGANTGQLYF. The sequenced part of the CDR3 DNA is TGTGCTAGCAGTCAGGGGGCAAACACCGGG.

About this clone itself: All gene names here are mouse names. The read is 4 residues too short to cover the CDR3 end, so that end is filled in from the germline J gene. The rearrangement uses TRBV13-3 and TRBJ2-1; 10 bases line up with TRBD2. The CDR3 length is 15 residues. Trimming cost V 3 bases and J 5 bases; bases outside gene matches: 5. Germline loops: CDR1 NNHDY, CDR2 SYVADS. CDR3 in amino acids: CASSARDWGNAEQFF. The sequenced part of the CDR3 DNA is TGTGCCAGCAGTGCCAGGGACTGGGGCAATGCT.

Only a few counts were recorded for this clone. Gene names and germline match the mouse. The read gets to within 4 residues of the CDR3 end, and the germline J gene fills in the rest. The chain joins TRBV13-3 to TRBJ2-5; 9 bases are a match to TRBD1. Germline CDR1 NNHDY, CDR2 SYVADS. The CDR3 is 14 residues long. CDR3 DNA, as far as it was read: TGTGCCAGCAGCAACAGGGGGCGGAGGGAC. Protein sequence: CASSNRGRRD. From start to end, the CDR3 is CASSNRGRRDTQYF.

Notes on this clone: Mouse gene names apply. The missing CDR3 end, 4 residues past where the read stops, is filled in from the germline J gene. The gene calls are TRBV19 and TRBJ1-1; D might be TRBD1 (5 bases). V was clipped by 0 bases and J by 3 bases, with 9 bases between them. The germline gives CDR1 FNHDT, CDR2 SITEND (reference sequence). There are 14 residues in the CDR3. CDR3 sequence reads: CASSIERGDTEVFF. The part of the CDR3 DNA that was read is TGTGCCAGCAGTATAGAGAGGGGAGACACA.

This clone was seen a handful of times. Mouse names are used for the genes. The observed sequence ends 4 residues before the CDR3 terminus, with the missing tail filled in from the germline J gene. The chain is built from TRBV2 and TRBJ1-2; D unresolved. V gave up 0 bases and J gave up 0 bases, with 8 bases separating them. The germline CDR1 and CDR2 sequences are LGHNA and YSYQKL. This CDR3 spans 15 amino acids. The CDR3 protein is CASSQEHSANSDYTF. CDR3 bases read: TGTGCCAGCAGCCAAGAGCACAGTGCAAACTCC.

Note on this clone: Mouse gene names and germline throughout. With the read ending 4 residues before the CDR3 end, the germline J gene is used to fill in that end. The chain uses TRBV19 and TRBJ2-1; the D gene is possibly TRBD1 (5 bases). The germline V gene encodes CDR1 FNHDT and CDR2 SITEND (reference sequence). The CDR3 is made up of 13 amino acids. The V and J ends lost 6 bases and 0 bases respectively, with 7 bases between them. This CDR3 reads CASNRNNYAEQFF. The CDR3 bases that were read are TGTGCCAGCAACAGGAATAACTATGCT.